Listed here are 15 T cell receptor beta chains from one sample, sequenced in a study of T cells expressing NK-cell markers. TCRdb reprocessed the 5' RACE reads, with one entry per CDR3 protein and no DNA. This table holds about 260,000 distinct CDR3 sequences. Sequenced input: blood T cells: a sorted CD56 or NKG2C T cell subset, CD4+ or CD8+ T cells, or bulk PBMC T cells (not recorded which). All receptors come from a young man in good health.

The chain carries TRBV5-1 and TRBJ2-5; TCRdb calls TRBD1, which cannot be checked without DNA. From germline, CDR1 is SGHRS and CDR2 YFSETQ. This CDR3 has 15 amino acids. CDR3 region: CASSWQQGGEETQYF.

The rearrangement joins TRBV6-5 to TRBJ1-1. The length of the CDR3 is 15 residues. In germline, CDR1 is MNHEY, CDR2 SVGAGI. The CDR3 loop reads CASSFTSTANTEAFF.

The genes are TRBV5-1 and TRBJ2-1; TCRdb calls TRBD2, which cannot be checked without DNA. Per germline, CDR1 SGHRS and CDR2 YFSETQ. The CDR3 length is 16 residues. CDR3 region: CASSLSLANSYNEQFF.

The chain couples TRBV12-3 or TRBV12-4 to TRBJ2-7; with no DNA, the TCRdb D assignment of TRBD1 cannot be verified. This CDR3 contains 13 residues. The chain's CDR3 is CASRWTAGYEQYF.

The rearrangement links TRBV9 to TRBJ2-1; as DNA is missing, the TRBD2 call by TCRdb cannot be tested. From germline, CDR1 is SGDLS and CDR2 YYNGEE. The CDR3 extends over 17 amino acids. CDR3 residues: CASSVVDVLAGSDEQFF.

The chain couples TRBV30 to TRBJ1-2. Looked up from germline, CDR1 is GTSNPN and CDR2 is SVGIG (reference sequence). This CDR3 is 15 amino acids long. The CDR3 sequence: CAWSEVSGSGYGYTF.

This chain connects TRBV28 to TRBJ2-3; the D call of TRBD2 rests on TCRdb alone, since no DNA is present to check it. Germline CDR1 MDHEN, CDR2 SYDVKM. The CDR3 extends over 15 amino acids. This CDR3 reads CAAGRLAGSTDTQYF.

V usage is TRBV5-6 and J usage is TRBJ2-2; TCRdb's assignment of TRBD1 cannot be checked, as there is no DNA. The CDR3 has 16 amino acids. Per germline, CDR1 SGHDT and CDR2 YYEEEE. CDR3 region: CASSFTGTGRGGELFF.

J is TRBJ2-5 and V is TRBV12-3 or TRBV12-4; the TRBD1 assignment by TCRdb is unverifiable without DNA. The CDR3 has 13 amino acids. The CDR3 protein is CASSPGTGETQYF.

The chain uses TRBV18 and TRBJ1-1. The CDR3 runs to 15 residues. CDR1 KGHSH and CDR2 LQKENI come from the germline V gene. The CDR3 loop reads CASSPTRTGNTEAFF.

This rearrangement joins TRBV12-3 or TRBV12-4 to TRBJ2-5; TCRdb's D call, TRBD2, is unchecked because there is no DNA. The CDR3 covers 20 residues. The CDR3 region is CASSLDGLLAGGPLRETQYF.

The rearrangement uses TRBV30 and TRBJ2-3; TCRdb names TRBD1, which stays unverified in the absence of DNA. Looked up from germline, CDR1 is GTSNPN and CDR2 is SVGIG (reference sequence). The CDR3 covers 14 residues. The chain's CDR3 is CAWVRQGRSDTQYF.

V and J are TRBV6-2 or TRBV6-3 and TRBJ2-5; TCRdb's D call, TRBD1, is unchecked because there is no DNA. CDR1 MNHEY and CDR2 SVGEGT come from the germline V gene. The CDR3 covers 16 residues. CDR3 sequence reads: CASSATLGGLKETQYF.

The chain couples TRBV4-3 to TRBJ2-7. The CDR3 is made up of 13 amino acids. CDR1 and CDR2 from the germline V gene are LGHNA and YSLEER. CDR3 amino acids: CASSQGRKYEQYF.

The chain recombines TRBV7-9 with TRBJ2-7; TCRdb's D call of TRBD2 is untestable without DNA. Germline V CDR1 and CDR2: SEHNR, FQNEAQ (reference sequence). This CDR3 contains 16 residues. CDR3 region: CASSSWRLAGAYEQYF.